This T cell receptor (beta chain) came from a study of T-cell reconstitution after alpha-beta-depleted transplantation in children. V lost 2 bases to trimming and J lost 5 bases, with 12 bases between them. The CDR3 sequence is 14 residues long. Looked up from germline, CDR1 is SGHNT and CDR2 is YENEEA. A TCRbeta library incorporating unique molecular identifiers was prepared. One entry per CDR3 protein results from TCRdb running MiXCR on the PCR reads. The sample contains about a million distinct CDR3 sequences, roughly 31% of which appear only once. Study-wide points: Hyperexpanded clones declined; after one year, newly produced T cells mostly supplied diversity.

In the case of this clonotype: Its specificity is not known.

The chain links TRBV11-3 to TRBJ1-1, with D possibly matching TRBD1 (6 bases). The receptor's source is a boy under two years old who had a stem cell transplant for SCID, so the T cells may come from the graft donor. The source material was PBMCs, mostly from graft donor cells, sampled 360 days after TCRalphabeta/CD19-depleted stem cell transplant. CDR3 nucleotide sequence: TGTGCCAGCAGCTTACCGCAGACAGGAACTGAAGCTTTCTTT. It codes for CASSLPQTGTEAFF.